These 2 T cell receptor beta chains were sequenced from one sample in a study of T-cell reconstitution after alpha-beta-depleted transplantation in children. A library of TCRbeta sequences, prepared with unique molecular identifiers, was generated. TCRdb used MiXCR to reprocess the PCR reads, holding one entry per CDR3 protein. The data show approximately 630,000 distinct CDR3 sequences, with approximately 14% seen just once and 0.75% to 0.85% held by the top ten. This material consisted of PBMCs, taken before TCRalphabeta/CD19-depleted stem cell transplant. These receptor sequences come from a girl aged 2-10 years with congenital amegakaryocytic thrombocytopenia, due to receive a stem cell transplant.

The rearrangement uses TRBV2 and TRBJ2-7; D is perhaps TRBD1 or TRBD2 (6 bases each). Germline V gene lookup returns CDR1 SNHLY and CDR2 FYNNEI. The ends were cut back, 6 bases at V and 2 bases at J, with 17 bases in the middle. This CDR3 contains 15 residues. The CDR3: CASRGGQGLPYEQYF. In DNA, the CDR3 is TGTGCCAGCAGAGGGGGGCAGGGCCTACCCTACGAGCAGTACTTC.

This clonotype came up a few times. The chain joins TRBV5-1 to TRBJ2-6, with 7 bases that match TRBD1. The germline gives CDR1 SGHRS, CDR2 YFSETQ. The CDR3 is 17 residues long. Trimming removed 1 base from V and 0 bases from J; junction bases left unmatched: 4. CDR3 sequence: CASSLRDRLSGANVLTF. The CDR3 coding sequence is TGCGCCAGCAGCTTGAGGGACAGACTCTCTGGGGCCAACGTCCTGACTTTC.